Reported below is one T cell receptor (beta chain). These data are taken from a study of blood T cell repertoires in COVID-19. About the research overall: Samples representing acute and convalescent COVID-19 were sourced from the United States, Italy and Spain. Sources were T cells, B-cell-depleted T cells, or PBMCs; the material itself was cDNA or gDNA.

V shed 3 bases and J 3 bases; nucleotides not matched to a gene: 9. Per the germline V gene, CDR1 is MNHEY and CDR2 is SMNVEV (reference sequence). CDR3 size: 19 residues. Seattle's cohort entered during active infection and was followed longitudinally. The data were produced by immunoSEQ multiplex PCR, yet TCRdb's version contains in-frame clones alone and is incomplete. Of about 150,000 clones in the sample, roughly nine tenths are singletons; the top ten hold around an eighth. The clonotype comes from a man in his late teens or twenties with COVID-19, enrolled during active disease. Sequences were obtained from peripheral blood. V usage is TRBV27 and J usage is TRBJ2-2; 14 bases match TRBD2. DNA of the CDR3: TGTGCCAGCAGTTTGATGGGACTAGCGGGAGAGGGGTACACCGGGGAGCTGTTTTTT. Its protein is CASSLMGLAGEGYTGELFF.